The 4 T cell receptor beta chains presented below share a single source sample, sequenced in a study of T cell clonality in common variable immunodeficiency. Method: immunoSEQ multiplex PCR; TCRdb's copy keeps in-frame clones and lacks some. The sample is made up of about 40,000 clones, none counted only once. The specimen sequenced was peripheral blood mononuclear cells. The receptor set was obtained from a person aged 18-69 years in good health.

In this sample, this clone turned up many times. The DNA ends 3 residues before the CDR3 does, and the rest of the CDR3 is filled in from the germline J gene. The V gene is TRBV9, the J gene TRBJ2-2, with unresolved D. The V and J ends lost 0 bases and 0 bases respectively, with 9 bases between them. CDR1 and CDR2 (germline): SGDLS, YYNGEE. The CDR3 contains 16 residues. CDR3 sequence reads: CASSVDISPNTGELFF. The part of the CDR3 DNA that was read is TGTGCCAGCAGCGTAGATATTAGCCCGAACACCGGGGAG.

This clone came up a few times. The read stops 3 residues short of the end of the CDR3; the missing end is completed from the germline J gene. The rearrangement links TRBV7-6 to TRBJ2-3, with 8 bases that match TRBD1. CDR1 is SGHVS, CDR2 FNYEAQ, per germline. The CDR3 totals 17 residues. J lost 0 bases, V lost 2 bases, and 7 bases had no gene match. CDR3 loop: CASSLRQGAVSTDTQYF. CDR3 DNA, as far as it was read: TGTGCCAGCAGCTTAAGGCAGGGGGCGGTGAGCACAGATACG.

This clone has at least ten counts. The read comes to an end 3 residues before the CDR3 does, leaving the germline J gene to fill in the end. This chain joins TRBV14 and TRBJ1-3; possible D gene TRBD1, 5 bases. V was pared by 4 bases and J by 3 bases, with 16 bases between. In germline, CDR1 is SGHDN, CDR2 FVKESK. The CDR3 consists of 16 residues. The CDR3 region is CASSPASSGFGNTIYF. The sequenced CDR3 bases are TGTGCCAGCAGCCCAGCATCTTCAGGGTTTGGAAACACC.

In this sample, this clone turned up a few times. A much larger clonotype is one base distant, so this may be a read error. Coverage ceases 3 residues before the CDR3 finishes, and the germline J gene fills in the end. The sample carries other DNA sequences with the same CDR3. V is TRBV30 and J is TRBJ1-2; no reliable D call. This CDR3 is 14 amino acids long. Germline assignment: CDR1 GTSNPN and CDR2 SVGIG (reference sequence). The sequenced CDR3 bases are TGTGCCTGGAACCTCGAGAGGAGCGGCCATGGG. As protein: CAWNLERSGHG. The CDR3, in full, reads CAWNLERSGHGYTF.